This passage covers 24 T cell receptor beta chains from one sample sequenced in a study of blood T cells in healthy people across ages. Next came a second PCR, run for about 7 to 11 cycles, which used a sample-barcoded 5' primer along with a J-beta primer mix. TCRdb redid the calling of the 5' RACE reads with MiXCR, one entry per CDR3 protein. This table holds 1.5 million or so distinct CDR3 sequences, 35% to 45% found once. The sample was blood. The receptors shown here come from a woman aged 18-29 years in good health.

This clonotype has only a few counts. The chain couples TRBV6-2 or TRBV6-3 to TRBJ2-5; D possibly corresponds to TRBD2 (6 bases). The length of the CDR3 is 13 residues. CDR1 is MNHEY and CDR2 is SVGEGT in the germline V gene. V was clipped by 4 bases and J by 5 bases, with 11 bases between them. For the CDR3, the DNA is TGTGCCAGCAGTTCGACTAGTCGGGAGACCCAGTACTTC. This codes for CASSSTSRETQYF.

The chain has TRBV15 and TRBJ1-2; tentative D call: TRBD1 (6 bases). The CDR3 is 13 amino acids. Trimming took off 3 bases at V and 7 bases at J, with 12 bases between the two ends. Germline V lookup: CDR1 LNHNV, CDR2 YYDKDF (reference sequence). CDR3 DNA sequence: TGTGCCACCAGCAGCCATAACAGGGCTGGCTACACCTTC. Protein product: CATSSHNRAGYTF. The entire variable domain, with the rest obtained from reference TRBV15 and TRBJ1-2, is as follows: DAMVIQNPRYQVTQFGKPVTLSCSQTLNHNVMYWYQQKSSQAPKLLFHYYDKDFNNEADTPDNFQSRRPNTSFCFLDIRSPGLGDTAMYLCATSSHNRAGYTFGSGTRLTVV.

V usage is TRBV15 and J usage is TRBJ2-5; no reliable D call. The J call may be faulty, since TRBJ2-7 better matches the DNA end. Germline CDR1 is LNHNV and CDR2 is YYDKDF (reference sequence). CDR3 length equals 15 residues. CDR3 residues: CATSRDLGSTYEQYF. DNA for the CDR3: TGTGCCACCAGCAGAGATCTGGGCAGTACCTACGAGCAGTACTTC.

The chain couples TRBV20-1 to TRBJ2-1, with D hard to call. The germline V gene encodes CDR1 DFQATT and CDR2 SNEGSKA (reference sequence). The CDR3 length is 15 residues. V was trimmed by 1 base and J by 4 bases, leaving 14 bases between them. CDR3 sequence: CSARAYSRDYNEQFF. CDR3 sequence (DNA): TGCAGTGCTAGAGCGTATTCTAGAGATTACAATGAGCAGTTCTTC.

This clonotype has only a few counts. The chain recombines TRBV12-3 or TRBV12-4 with TRBJ2-5, with 9 positions matching TRBD2. The CDR3 runs 14 residues. V dropped 1 base and J dropped 5; count of bases not matched to a gene: 2. The CDR3 protein is CASSLVSGSETQYF. Here the CDR3 DNA reads TGTGCCAGCAGTTTAGTTAGCGGGAGTGAGACCCAGTACTTC.

This clonotype was seen only a few times. The chain joins TRBV20-1 to TRBJ2-3, with TRBD1 matching over 7 bases. This CDR3 region has 15 residues. Germline loops: CDR1 DFQATT, CDR2 SNEGSKA (reference sequence). The DNA of the CDR3 is TGCGGCACAGGGGTGAGCGGCCATATCACAGATACGCAGTATTTT. Its protein product is CGTGVSGHITDTQYF.

The chain recombines TRBV12-5 with TRBJ1-5; D is undetermined. The ends were cut back, 2 bases at V and 1 base at J, with 18 bases in the middle. The CDR3 runs 18 residues. Germline assignment: CDR1 LGHNT and CDR2 FRNRAP. The CDR3 region has the DNA TGTGCTAGTGGTTTGAGGGCGTATGGGGAGAGGAGCAATCAGCCCCAGCATTTT. It is translated as CASGLRAYGERSNQPQHF.

In DNA, the CDR3 is TGCAGCGTTGAAGGAGGGCGAGACGGCAATGAAAAACTGTTTTTT. Translating gives CSVEGGRDGNEKLFF. J is TRBJ1-4 and V is TRBV29-1; D is unresolved. Per germline, CDR1 SQVTM and CDR2 ANQGSEA. The CDR3 is 15 residues long. The ends were cut back, 1 base at V and 5 bases at J, with 14 bases in the middle.

This clonotype was detected a few times. The CDR3 reads CASSEMGAQFRDTEAFF. The CDR3 DNA follows: TGTGCCAGCAGTGAGATGGGGGCTCAGTTTCGGGACACTGAAGCTTTCTTT. The chain uses TRBV6-1 and TRBJ1-1, with a possible D match to TRBD1 (6 bases). Trimming took off 3 bases at V and 3 bases at J, with 20 bases between the two ends. This CDR3 has 17 amino acids. Germline-derived CDR1 and CDR2 are MNHNS and SASEGT.

V gene TRBV25-1 combines with J gene TRBJ2-2; D is ambiguous. Germline assignment: CDR1 MGHDK and CDR2 SYGVNS. CDR3 length equals 15 residues. The V end was cut by 2 bases, the J end by 7 bases, with 14 bases between. This chain's CDR3 is CASSEPRASDGELFF. Written as DNA, the CDR3 is TGTGCCAGCAGTGAACCCCGCGCTTCGGACGGGGAGCTGTTTTTT.

This clonotype was found once. The rearrangement links TRBV7-2 to TRBJ2-1, with TRBD2 matching over 13 bases. Trimming cost V 4 bases and J 4 bases; bases outside gene matches: 7. This CDR3 is 17 amino acids long. Per germline, CDR1 SGHTA and CDR2 FQGNSA. This chain's CDR3 is CASSWRGGLAGYNEQFF. The DNA of the CDR3 is TGTGCCAGCAGCTGGCGGGGGGGACTAGCGGGATACAATGAGCAGTTCTTC.

This clonotype was recorded a few times. J is TRBJ1-2 and V is TRBV19; D is possibly TRBD1 (6 bases). Germline CDR1 reads LNHDA; CDR2 reads SQIVND (reference sequence). Trimming took off 2 bases at V and 2 bases at J, with 12 bases between the two ends. CDR3 length equals 15 residues. In DNA, the CDR3 is TGTGCCAGTAGTATATCCCCGGGGGCAAACTATGGCTACACCTTC. This translates into CASSISPGANYGYTF.

The CDR3 is CSAPRAGIQETQYF. The DNA of the CDR3 is TGCAGTGCCCCCCGAGCGGGAATCCAAGAGACCCAGTACTTC. The J gene is TRBJ2-5, the V gene TRBV20-1; 7 bases fit TRBD2. Trimming removed 6 bases from V and 1 base from J; junction bases left unmatched: 8. CDR1 and CDR2 from the germline V gene are DFQATT and SNEGSKA (reference sequence). This CDR3 region has 14 residues.

The genes are TRBV3-1 and TRBJ1-5; unclear D gene. Trimming took off 1 base at V and 6 bases at J, with 10 bases between the two ends. CDR3 length equals 14 residues. CDR1 and CDR2 (germline): LGHDT, YNNKEL (reference sequence). The CDR3, as DNA: TGTGCCAGCAGCCAAGGTTTCGGGGTTCAGCCCCAGCATTTT. This gives the protein CASSQGFGVQPQHF.

CDR3 coding DNA: TGTGCTAGCAACGCGGAACCCTACAATGAGCAGTTCTTC. This translates into CASNAEPYNEQFF. This chain connects TRBV30 to TRBJ2-1; D gene ambiguous. Per germline, CDR1 GTSNPN and CDR2 SVGIG (reference sequence). CDR3 length: 13 residues.

V usage is TRBV6-1 and J usage is TRBJ1-2, with 7 bases fitting TRBD1. J was trimmed by 2 bases and V by 6 bases; bases with no gene match: 3. This CDR3 is 13 amino acids long. The germline V gene encodes CDR1 MNHNS and CDR2 SASEGT. CDR3 coding DNA: TGTGCCAGCAGGAGGGACAGAAACTATGGCTACACCTTC. It translates to CASRRDRNYGYTF.

The V and J genes are TRBV27 and TRBJ2-3; the match to TRBD1 covers 7 bases. This CDR3 is 16 amino acids long. Losses at the gene ends were 0 bases for V and 3 bases for J; bases not matched to a gene: 6. Germline CDR1 is MNHEY and CDR2 is SMNVEV (reference sequence). DNA of the CDR3: TGTGCCAGCAGTTTATCGGTCACAGGGGTTACAGATACGCAGTATTTT. Translating gives CASSLSVTGVTDTQYF.

The chain employs TRBV20-1 and TRBJ1-5; weak D call: TRBD1 (5 bases). Trimming cost V 1 base and J 0 bases, with 25 bases left between them. There are 20 residues in the CDR3. Germline V gene data show CDR1 as DFQATT and CDR2 as SNEGSKA (reference sequence). CDR3 amino acids: CSARGRGLQYYQYSNQPQHF. The CDR3 DNA sequence: TGCAGTGCTAGAGGGCGGGGGTTGCAGTATTACCAGTATAGCAATCAGCCCCAGCATTTT.

V usage is TRBV10-3 and J usage is TRBJ2-7; tentative D call: TRBD1 (6 bases). The CDR3 length is 13 residues. CDR1 and CDR2 (germline): ENHRY, SYGVKD. Trimming took 8 bases from V and 4 from J, leaving 15 bases between them. CDR3 nucleotides: TGTGCCATCCAGGGACATCGAATATACGAGCAGTACTTC. Its translation: CAIQGHRIYEQYF.

This clonotype was seen only a few times. V gene TRBV4-3 combines with J gene TRBJ2-3, with 8 positions matching TRBD2. V lost 0 bases and J lost 1; bases outside the gene matches: 6. CDR1 is LGHNA and CDR2 is YSLEER in the germline V gene. This CDR3 region has 17 residues. The chain's CDR3 is CASSQDNAGGGTDTQYF. The CDR3 DNA reads as TGCGCCAGCAGCCAAGATAATGCGGGGGGCGGCACAGATACGCAGTATTTT.

The rearrangement joins TRBV12-3 or TRBV12-4 to TRBJ2-4, with D perhaps matching TRBD2 (6 bases). V was clipped by 3 bases and J by 8 bases, with 14 bases between them. This CDR3 has 14 amino acids. Here the CDR3 reads CASSFAGWGDIQYF. As DNA, the CDR3 is TGTGCCAGCAGTTTCGCGGGGTGGGGGGACATTCAGTACTTC.

The chain links TRBV2 to TRBJ2-7; D assignment may be TRBD1 or TRBD2 (5 bases each). The CDR3 has 14 residues. The germline V gene encodes CDR1 SNHLY and CDR2 FYNNEI. Trimming shortened V by 7 bases and J by 0 bases, and 13 bases separated the two germline ends. This CDR3 is CASNRDPGSYEQYF. The CDR3, as DNA: TGTGCCAGCAATCGGGACCCCGGCTCCTACGAGCAGTACTTC. Full variable domain (rest looked up from reference TRBV2 and TRBJ2-7): EPEVTQTPSHQVTQMGQEVILRCVPISNHLYFYWYRQILGQKVEFLVSFYNNEISEKSEIFDDQFSVERPDGSNFTLKIRSTKLEDSAMYFCASNRDPGSYEQYFGPGTRLTVT.

Here the CDR3 DNA reads TGTGCCAGCAGCCCCCGGGACAGGGTCACAGATACGCAGTATTTT. Its translation: CASSPRDRVTDTQYF. V is TRBV11-1 and J is TRBJ2-3, with TRBD1 matching 9 bases. The V and J ends lost 5 bases and 2 bases, in that order; junction bases with no gene match: 5. From germline, CDR1 is SGHAT and CDR2 FQDESV (reference sequence). CDR3 length equals 15 residues.

The chain joins TRBV30 to TRBJ2-1; TRBD2 matches 9 bases. The V segment lost 4 bases and the J segment 1 base; nucleotides outside the gene matches: 8. The CDR3 extends over 16 amino acids. Germline CDR1 GTSNPN, CDR2 SVGIG (reference sequence). The CDR3 is CAWNIAGAGSYNEQFF. CDR3 DNA sequence: TGTGCCTGGAACATAGCGGGAGCCGGTTCCTACAATGAGCAGTTCTTC.